The entry that follows covers one TCR beta chain sequence. Its target is unknown. Original processing notes: Junction-only sequences without quality scores came from ImmunoSEQ, so filtering differed. Produced via immunoSEQ multiplex PCR; TCRdb's table is partial and in-frame only. Clone size and V and J calls were adopted from that table, with D and trimming inferred from the DNA. The sample lists about 1.4 million clones, over 95% occurring once. The data derive from a study of shared clonotypes between healthy human individuals. Study summary: In total, the donors were a couple of women and a few men aged 18 to 49.

Study conclusions and caveats: Rarefaction showed that sequencing of sorted subsets was incomplete (despite large depth).

The CDR3 spans 14 residues. CDR1 is SGHRS and CDR2 is YFSETQ in the germline V gene. V was shortened by 1 base and J by 1 base, with 8 bases between the two germline ends. Input material: naive CD4+ T cells sorted from blood. As for subset: CD45RA+ positively selected. This TCR derives from a man aged 25-45 years in good health. This chain uses TRBV5-1 with TRBJ1-1; D unresolved. The CDR3 is CASSLFTANTEAFF. The CDR3 DNA follows: TGCGCCAGCAGCTTGTTTACGGCGAACACTGAAGCTTTCTTT.